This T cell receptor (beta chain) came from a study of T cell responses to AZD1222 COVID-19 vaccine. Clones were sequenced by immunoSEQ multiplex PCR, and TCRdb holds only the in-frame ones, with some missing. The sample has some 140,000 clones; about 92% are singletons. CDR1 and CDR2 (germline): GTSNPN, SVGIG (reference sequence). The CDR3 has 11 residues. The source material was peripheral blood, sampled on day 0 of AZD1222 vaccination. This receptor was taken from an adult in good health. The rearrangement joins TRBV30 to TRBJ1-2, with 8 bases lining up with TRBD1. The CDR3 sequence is CASDRDNGYTF. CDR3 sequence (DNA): TGTGCTTCGGACAGGGACAATGGCTACACCTTC.